The sequence of this T cell receptor (beta chain) was determined in a study of Ad26.COV2.S vaccination and SARS-CoV-2 variants. About the study: By the intramuscular route, Ad26.COV2.S was given once, or twice 56 days apart. Regarding the study as a whole: Vaccine and placebo recipients had comparable breadth of non-spike TCRs.

With respect to this clone: Its antigen is currently unknown.

Sequenced by immunoSEQ multiplex PCR; TCRdb stores in-frame clones only, minus some. This sample carries fewer than 400,000 clones, roughly 90% of them seen once, and the ten largest clones take around 5.5%. Treatment reported: 15 to 20 received Ad26.COV2.S at low or high dose, single or two shots; about 5 received placebo; per-sample allocation not given. Specimen acquisition occurred on day 63 following the initial vaccine or placebo injection. An Ad26 vector expressing Wuhan-strain SARS-CoV-2 spike constituted the vaccine. The CDR3 loop spans 14 amino acids. The germline V gene encodes CDR1 KGHSH and CDR2 LQKENI. Trimming took 2 bases from V and 7 from J, leaving 12 bases between them.

The chain couples TRBV18 to TRBJ2-1, with a tentative D call TRBD1 (6 bases). The sample was peripheral blood, taken in a trial of Ad26.COV2.S vaccine versus placebo. The sequence derives from a person between 18 and 60 years old who received the Ad26.COV2.S COVID-19 vaccine or a placebo. CDR3 sequence: CASSPENRANEQFF. CDR3 coding DNA: TGTGCCAGCTCACCAGAGAACAGGGCGAATGAGCAGTTCTTC.